This is a list of T cell receptor beta chains from one sample in a study of regulatory T cells in long-lasting Graves disease. TCRdb reprocessed the multiplex PCR reads with MiXCR, giving one entry per CDR3 protein. The sample contains 300,000 to 350,000 distinct CDR3 sequences, roughly a fifth of which appear only once. Specimen: peripheral blood mononuclear cells (PBMCs), collected when the disease was refractory, from a patient treated with antithyroid drugs. The receptors were gathered from a female donor with Graves disease. Each CDR3 is given without its conserved first and last residue. Each record gives: V gene, clone size, J gene, CDR3 protein. Size values are once, few and many counts, or a class for expanded clones, and some rows have none.

V: TRBV12-3/TRBV12-4
size: few
J: TRBJ2-2
CDR3: ASSPSRASTGELF

V: TRBV6-1
size: many
J: TRBJ2-7
CDR3: ASSEAGGLAGITFYEQY

V: TRBV15
size: -
J: TRBJ2-7
CDR3: ATSRDRGSYEQY

V: TRBV28
size: many
J: TRBJ1-2
CDR3: ASGNGNYGYT

V: TRBV2
size: many
J: TRBJ2-7
CDR3: ASSVGSSGNEQY

V: TRBV2
size: many
J: TRBJ2-6
CDR3: ASGDILGANVLT

V: TRBV28
size: few
J: TRBJ2-3
CDR3: ASSSSTSGPPADTQY

V: TRBV29-1
size: -
J: TRBJ1-1
CDR3: SVEGGVMNTEAF

V: TRBV30
size: many
J: TRBJ1-6
CDR3: AWRYNSPLH

V: TRBV9
size: -
J: TRBJ1-1
CDR3: ASSRDLREAF

V: TRBV20-1
size: -
J: TRBJ2-7
CDR3: SAEVTGGYEQY

V: TRBV2
size: few
J: TRBJ1-5
CDR3: ASGRTLNQPQH

V: TRBV12-3/TRBV12-4
size: few
J: TRBJ2-2
CDR3: ASRGQLGHTGELF

V: TRBV2
size: many
J: TRBJ1-1
CDR3: ASSEAYRGLSKAF

V: TRBV29-1
size: -
J: TRBJ1-4
CDR3: SAARDPGGLF

V: TRBV4-1
size: few
J: TRBJ2-3
CDR3: ASSTPPGDPIT

V: TRBV5-1
size: few
J: TRBJ2-7
CDR3: ASSLEMRIGDGEQY

V: TRBV11-1
size: many
J: TRBJ2-5
CDR3: ASSLASSSGRVGV

V: TRBV7-9
size: -
J: TRBJ2-5
CDR3: ASSGTVQETQY

V: TRBV30
size: many
J: TRBJ1-1
CDR3: AWSNSGLTEAF

V: TRBV30
size: few
J: TRBJ2-5
CDR3: AWSRGQGAGETQY

V: TRBV2
size: many
J: TRBJ1-2
CDR3: ASSVSRDRAVRMDGYT

V: TRBV5-1
size: -
J: TRBJ1-6
CDR3: ASKKKASYNSPLH

V: TRBV14
size: few
J: TRBJ2-1
CDR3: ASSQVATSVSYNEQF

V: TRBV15
size: -
J: TRBJ1-1
CDR3: ATSNWAGTEAF